This T cell receptor beta chain stems from a study of blood T cells in healthy people across ages. This clonotype has only one observation. The antigen is undetermined. Primers used in a second PCR of about 6 to 12 cycles were a sample-barcoded 5' primer and a J-beta primer mix. In TCRdb, the 5' RACE reads were re-called with MiXCR into one record per CDR3 protein. The repertoire holds about 1.4 million distinct CDR3 sequences, almost 60% seen once, with roughly 7% in the top ten. Study results and caveats: A strong correlation was found between TCR beta diversity and the percentage of naive T cells.

Sequenced material: blood. The TCR sequence derives from a man between 18 and 35 years old in good health.

CDR3 nucleotide sequence: TGTGCCAGCAGCCTCGGACAGGGGGTGCCGTGGGGGTTCTTC. This codes for CASSLGQGVPWGFF. V is TRBV11-2 and J is TRBJ2-1; 10 bases line up with TRBD1. The CDR3 extends over 14 amino acids. Germline CDR1 reads SGHAT; CDR2 reads FQNNGV. The V segment lost 5 bases and the J segment 15 bases; nucleotides outside the gene matches: 13. The whole variable domain, filled in from reference TRBV11-2 and TRBJ2-1, reads EAGVAQSPRYKIIEKRQSVAFWCNPISGHATLYWYQQILGQGPKLLIQFQNNGVVDDSQLPKDRFSAERLKGVDSTLKIQPAKLEDSAVYLCASSLGQGVPWGFFGPGTRLTVL.